This T cell receptor (beta chain) was sequenced during a study of monozygotic twins with inflammatory bowel disease. Study conclusions and caveats: The existence of one strong signal or clonotype linked to IBD lacked support. Especially with disease activity, IBD patients had fewer clonotypes in common with others than healthy twins did.

Whole blood, unsorted for T cells, was the source of total RNA. On this clonotype: The antigen remains unidentified.

This CDR3 is built from 12 residues. CDR1 is LNHDA and CDR2 is SQIVND in the germline V gene (reference sequence). UMIs that included a 6-nucleotide sample barcode were added by template switching, which took place during cDNA synthesis. TCRdb reworked the 5' RACE reads into one entry per CDR3 protein, no DNA. The sample has about 450,000 distinct CDR3 sequences. This TCR came from a human donor with ulcerative colitis or Crohn's disease, or a healthy co-twin of an affected twin (not recorded which). The chain recombines TRBV19 with TRBJ2-7; TCRdb calls TRBD2, which cannot be checked without DNA. The sequencing sample was made of blood. CDR3 sequence reads: CASSITGAEQYF.